The 32 T cell receptor beta chains below come from one sample, sequenced in a study of T cell changes during pregnancy in multiple sclerosis (dated by TCRdb to between 2018 and 2020). The library was made by the immunoSEQ multiplex PCR assay. What TCRdb holds here is the immuneACCESS table cut down to in-frame rearrangements. Part of the clones is not present; checked against another copy, under half of the missing clones reflect an unresolved V gene, and the others are unexplained. This sample comprises about 32,000 clones, 93% of them detected only once. Roughly 0.45% of the sample goes to the ten largest clones. The source material was CD4+ T cells from peripheral blood mononuclear cells, sampled in the second trimester of pregnancy. The source of these receptors is a female donor with multiple sclerosis, enrolled in a pregnancy study.

The CDR3 sequence is CASSASSYEQYF. The CDR3 region has the DNA TGTGCCAGCAGTGCCTCCTCCTACGAGCAGTACTTC. The chain links TRBV25-1 to TRBJ2-7; no reliable D call. CDR1 is MGHDK and CDR2 is SYGVNS in the germline V gene. V gave up 4 bases and J gave up 0 bases, with 4 bases separating them. This CDR3 has 12 amino acids.

The V gene is TRBV28, the J gene TRBJ2-7, with 9 positions matching TRBD1. CDR3 length: 16 amino acids. V shed 1 base and J 3 bases; nucleotides not matched to a gene: 7. Looked up from germline, CDR1 is MDHEN and CDR2 is SYDVKM. In DNA, the CDR3 is TGTGCCAGCAGTTTATTGGACAGGGGCTCTCTCTACGAGCAGTACTTC. The encoded protein is CASSLLDRGSLYEQYF.

This chain joins TRBV28 and TRBJ2-7, with D perhaps matching TRBD1 (6 bases). The CDR3 has 16 residues. The V end lost 7 bases, the J end lost 3 bases, and 22 bases lay between the germline ends. CDR1 and CDR2 (germline): MDHEN, SYDVKM. DNA of the CDR3: TGTGCCAGCACAGAACAGGGTGGACTCTCAAACTACGAGCAGTACTTC. Translating gives CASTEQGGLSNYEQYF.

This clone occurred once. The chain recombines TRBV2 with TRBJ1-2, with 8 positions matching TRBD1. The V gene's germline CDR1 is SNHLY and CDR2 FYNNEI. J lost 2 bases, V lost 6 bases, and 5 bases had no gene match. This CDR3 contains 14 residues. In nucleotides, the CDR3 is TGTGCCAGCAGGGAGACAGGGGCCAACTATGGCTACACCTTC. Its protein is CASRETGANYGYTF.

The chain uses TRBV5-1 and TRBJ2-1, with TRBD2 matching 10 bases. This CDR3 has 18 residues. Germline V gives CDR1 SGHRS, CDR2 YFSETQ. Unmatched junction bases numbered 13, after V lost 5 bases and J lost 2 bases. CDR3 sequence reads: CASRRLAGELVPYNEQFF. The CDR3 nucleotides are TGCGCCAGCAGACGTCTAGCGGGAGAATTGGTTCCCTACAATGAGCAGTTCTTC.

The V call is TRBV10-3, the J call TRBJ2-1; 8 bases line up with TRBD2. CDR3 length equals 13 residues. The germline CDR1 and CDR2 sequences are ENHRY and SYGVKD. V shed 0 bases, J shed 9 bases, and the junction held 1 base outside the gene matches. The CDR3 is CAISESSGAEQFF. The DNA of the CDR3 is TGTGCCATCAGTGAGTCTAGCGGGGCTGAGCAGTTCTTC.

V and J are TRBV27 and TRBJ1-2; 7 bases are a match to TRBD1. Germline CDR1 reads MNHEY; CDR2 reads SMNVEV (reference sequence). V was clipped by 10 bases and J by 8 bases; unmatched bases: 16. The CDR3 has 14 amino acids. The CDR3 sequence is CATTRDRTHGGYTF. The CDR3 coding sequence is TGTGCCACTACCCGGGACAGAACGCATGGCGGCTACACCTTC.

J is TRBJ1-1 and V is TRBV25-1, with TRBD1 matching 10 bases. V shed 5 bases and J 5 bases; nucleotides not matched to a gene: 8. The CDR3 has 15 residues. Germline V gene lookup returns CDR1 MGHDK and CDR2 SYGVNS. The DNA of the CDR3 is TGTGCCAGCAGTTCTCCGGGACAGGGGATAACTGAAGCTTTCTTT. This encodes CASSSPGQGITEAFF.

The rearrangement joins TRBV11-2 to TRBJ2-1, with TRBD2 identical over 7 bases. From germline, CDR1 is SGHAT and CDR2 FQNNGV. The ends lost 4 bases at V and 6 bases at J; junction bases unmatched: 12. The CDR3 is made up of 16 amino acids. CDR3 sequence reads: CASSSLLGRGANEQFF. The CDR3 DNA reads as TGTGCCAGCAGCTCCCTACTTGGGAGGGGAGCCAATGAGCAGTTCTTC.

The CDR3 protein is CASSLGGIPYNEQFF. The DNA of the CDR3 is TGTGCCAGCAGTTTAGGGGGGATCCCTTACAATGAGCAGTTCTTC. The chain links TRBV27 to TRBJ2-1; maybe TRBD2 (6 bases). This CDR3 has 15 residues. The ends were cut back, 2 bases at V and 4 bases at J, with 12 bases in the middle. CDR1 and CDR2 from the germline V gene are MNHEY and SMNVEV (reference sequence).

V is TRBV7-8 and J is TRBJ2-3, with D possibly being TRBD2 (6 bases). V gave up 0 bases and J gave up 7 bases, with 14 bases separating them. The germline V gene encodes CDR1 SGHVS and CDR2 FQNEAQ. The length of the CDR3 is 15 residues. Here the CDR3 reads CASSLAEGPSYTQYF. The CDR3 nucleotides read TGTGCCAGCAGCTTAGCGGAGGGACCCTCCTATACGCAGTATTTT.

The chain employs TRBV25-1 and TRBJ1-4; 7 bases line up with TRBD1. V gave up 8 bases and J gave up 7 bases; unmatched junction bases: 13. This CDR3 has 15 amino acids. The germline V gene has CDR1 MGHDK and CDR2 SYGVNS. DNA of the CDR3: TGTGCCAGCGGACCTCTACAGGGGTTTCGTGAAAAACTGTTTTTT. As protein: CASGPLQGFREKLFF.

This clone was counted a few times. The chain is built from TRBV7-8 and TRBJ2-7, with a possible D match to TRBD1 (6 bases). V lost 10 bases to trimming and J lost 7 bases, with 17 bases between them. CDR3 length: 12 residues. CDR1 is SGHVS, CDR2 FQNEAQ, per germline. The CDR3 nucleotides read TGTGCCACCTCACAGGGCCCTAGAGAGCAGTACTTC. Its protein is CATSQGPREQYF.

The gene calls are TRBV4-1 and TRBJ2-1, with 10 bases identical to TRBD2. CDR1 and CDR2 (germline): MGHRA, YSYEKL. V lost 2 bases and J lost 2; bases outside the gene matches: 6. The CDR3 is made up of 17 amino acids. The CDR3 is CASSQTNSGRPYNEQFF. The CDR3 nucleotides are TGCGCCAGCAGCCAAACCAATAGCGGGAGGCCCTACAATGAGCAGTTCTTC.

This rearrangement joins TRBV5-4 to TRBJ2-5; 8 bases are shared with TRBD1. V gave up 4 bases and J gave up 6 bases; unmatched junction bases: 8. The germline gives CDR1 SGHNT, CDR2 YYREEE (reference sequence). The length of the CDR3 is 14 residues. The CDR3 protein is CASSQRQGTQTQYF. The CDR3, as DNA: TGTGCCAGCAGCCAGAGACAGGGGACGCAGACCCAGTACTTC.

The chain couples TRBV7-2 to TRBJ2-3; 9 nucleotides agree with TRBD2. Germline V gene lookup returns CDR1 SGHTA and CDR2 FQGNSA. The CDR3 has 15 amino acids. V was pared by 5 bases and J by 0 bases, with 3 bases of the junction left unmatched. This CDR3 is CASSISGRSTDTQYF. The CDR3 DNA sequence: TGTGCCAGCAGCATAAGCGGGAGGAGCACAGATACGCAGTATTTT.

This clone was picked up one time. This rearrangement joins TRBV19 to TRBJ2-1, with a weak D call TRBD1 (7 bases). This CDR3 spans 13 amino acids. Trimming stripped 6 bases from V and 6 bases from J, with 12 bases between. In germline, CDR1 is LNHDA, CDR2 SQIVND (reference sequence). CDR3 DNA: TGTGCCAGTAGGAGACAGGGAGGCAATGAGCAGTTCTTC. Its protein is CASRRQGGNEQFF.

V is TRBV7-8 and J is TRBJ1-5, with D unclear. This CDR3 contains 13 residues. The germline V and J ends were trimmed by 1 base and 3 bases, with 4 bases remaining between them. Germline values: CDR1 SGHVS, CDR2 FQNEAQ. For the CDR3, the DNA is TGTGCCAGCAGCTTAGGGCACAATCAGCCCCAGCATTTT. It specifies CASSLGHNQPQHF.

V and J are TRBV28 and TRBJ1-5, with TRBD1 as a possible D gene (5 bases). The CDR3 consists of 15 residues. The V end lost 4 bases, the J end lost 7 bases, and 17 bases lay between the germline ends. Germline V gene lookup returns CDR1 MDHEN and CDR2 SYDVKM. The CDR3 DNA reads as TGTGCCAGCAGTTCCCCTCCCGGACATATCCAGCCCCAGCATTTT. Its protein is CASSSPPGHIQPQHF.

This clone was detected only once. The chain combines TRBV25-1 with TRBJ2-3, with 11 nucleotides matching TRBD1. This CDR3 is built from 16 residues. Unmatched junction bases numbered 10, after V lost 8 bases and J lost 3 bases. Germline CDR1 and CDR2: MGHDK and SYGVNS. CDR3 in amino acids: CASSTSGQGDTDTQYF. The DNA for the CDR3 is TGTGCCAGCTCTACCTCGGGACAGGGGGATACAGATACGCAGTATTTT.

The V and J genes are TRBV6-1 and TRBJ2-7, with D possibly TRBD2 on 5 matching bases. V was cut by 1 base and J by 3 bases, with 13 bases left in between. The CDR3 runs 15 residues. CDR1 is MNHNS, CDR2 SASEGT, per germline. The CDR3 nucleotides are TGTGCCAGCAGTGAAGAGTGGACCGGGGTCTACGAGCAGTACTTC. Protein product: CASSEEWTGVYEQYF.

The chain employs TRBV5-4 and TRBJ2-1, with 7 bases identical to TRBD2. The germline gives CDR1 SGHNT, CDR2 YYREEE (reference sequence). The J segment lost 0 bases and the V segment lost 3 bases, leaving 3 bases of the junction unmatched. The CDR3 is 15 amino acids. CDR3: CASSWGGYSYNEQFF. In DNA, the CDR3 is TGTGCCAGCAGCTGGGGGGGATACTCCTACAATGAGCAGTTCTTC.

In this sample, this clone turned up once. V gene TRBV6-5 combines with J gene TRBJ1-4; no clear D. With 2 bases removed from V and 3 bases from J, the gap between germline ends came to 4 bases. This CDR3 is 13 amino acids long. Germline values: CDR1 MNHEY, CDR2 SVGAGI. DNA of the CDR3: TGTGCCAGCAGTTACGACTCTAATGAAAAACTGTTTTTT. The encoded protein is CASSYDSNEKLFF.

This sequence joins TRBV27 and TRBJ2-1; 8 nucleotides agree with TRBD2. CDR1 and CDR2 from the germline V gene are MNHEY and SMNVEV (reference sequence). V gave up 7 bases and J gave up 3 bases; unmatched junction bases: 5. The CDR3 loop spans 14 amino acids. The CDR3 DNA sequence: TGTGCCAGCACCCCGGGAGGGAACTACAATGAGCAGTTCTTC. Its translation: CASTPGGNYNEQFF.

J is TRBJ1-2 and V is TRBV4-1, with TRBD1 identical over 8 bases. V was pared by 4 bases and J by 8 bases, with 3 bases of the junction left unmatched. The CDR3 has 12 residues. The germline gives CDR1 MGHRA, CDR2 YSYEKL. In DNA form, the CDR3 reads TGCGCCAGCAGCCCCAGGGGGCTGGGCTACACCTTC. Translating it yields CASSPRGLGYTF.

The rearrangement uses TRBV7-7 and TRBJ1-1, with 7 bases lining up with TRBD1. V shed 6 bases, J shed 2 bases, and the junction held 3 bases outside the gene matches. This CDR3 has 13 amino acids. Looked up from germline, CDR1 is SSHAT and CDR2 is FNYEAQ (reference sequence). CDR3 DNA: TGTGCCAGCAGTCGGGACAGTAACACTGAAGCTTTCTTT. It specifies CASSRDSNTEAFF. Based on the CDR3 plus reference TRBV7-7 and TRBJ1-1, the full variable domain is GAGVSQSPRYKVTKRGQDVTLRCDPISSHATLYWYQQALGQGPEFLTYFNYEAQPDKSGLPSDRFSAERPEGSISTLTIQRTEQRDSAMYRCASSRDSNTEAFFGQGTRLTVV.

This sequence joins TRBV19 and TRBJ1-2; D gene ambiguous. Germline CDR1 reads LNHDA; CDR2 reads SQIVND (reference sequence). Trimming left V 5 bases short and J 4 bases short, with 20 bases between. This CDR3 region has 16 residues. The CDR3 DNA reads TGTGCCAGTAGTGCCCCCACGTGGAGCATGTCCTATGGCTACACCTTC. It codes for CASSAPTWSMSYGYTF.

This clone has a single count. The rearrangement joins TRBV29-1 to TRBJ2-5, with 8 bases identical to TRBD2. This CDR3 region has 14 residues. CDR1 and CDR2 from the germline V gene are SQVTM and ANQGSEA. V trimming: 4 bases; J trimming: 5 bases; junction bases outside the gene matches: 9. As DNA, the CDR3 is TGCAGCGTTGGGCTCGGGGGCGGGAGGGAGACCCAGTACTTC. It encodes CSVGLGGGRETQYF.

This clone was seen a single time. In DNA, the CDR3 is TGTGCCAGCAGCTTAGGGTCAGGGGCGAACCACGAGCAGTACTTC. This gives the protein CASSLGSGANHEQYF. The rearrangement links TRBV7-9 to TRBJ2-7; D is perhaps TRBD1 (6 bases). CDR1 SEHNR and CDR2 FQNEAQ come from the germline V gene (reference sequence). This CDR3 has 15 residues. The V and J ends lost 1 base and 5 bases respectively, with 15 bases between them.

The chain links TRBV29-1 to TRBJ2-5; D is ambiguous. V lost 4 bases to trimming and J lost 1 base, with 7 bases between them. The germline V gene has CDR1 SQVTM and CDR2 ANQGSEA. The CDR3 length is 12 residues. The CDR3: CSVGPSQETQYF. For the CDR3, the DNA is TGCAGCGTTGGGCCCTCCCAAGAGACCCAGTACTTC.

The J gene is TRBJ2-7, the V gene TRBV7-8; tentative D call: TRBD2 (6 bases). From germline, CDR1 is SGHVS and CDR2 FQNEAQ. The CDR3 covers 13 residues. V lost 5 bases and J 6 bases, leaving 14 bases between the germline ends. CDR3: CASSQSGGSEQYF. CDR3 nucleotide sequence: TGTGCCAGCAGCCAATCTGGGGGGTCCGAGCAGTACTTC.

This clone was detected only a few times. This rearrangement joins TRBV10-3 to TRBJ1-2; a weak D match, TRBD1 (6 bases). The V end lost 3 bases, the J end lost 4 bases, and 12 bases lay between the germline ends. Looked up from germline, CDR1 is ENHRY and CDR2 is SYGVKD. The CDR3 is 14 amino acids. CDR3 protein: CAISDGTQFYGYTF. In DNA form, the CDR3 reads TGTGCCATCAGTGACGGGACACAATTCTATGGCTACACCTTC.